This TCR beta chain originates from a study of T cells in Graves' hyperthyroidism and ophthalmopathy. Study-wide background: Peripheral blood collection took place at initial diagnosis, before any treatment.

Amplified TCR beta CDR3 regions derived from RNA transcripts. In the first-round RT-PCR of the TCR CDR3, the HTBI primer set was used. TCRdb itself ran the multiplex PCR reads through MiXCR, one entry per CDR3 protein. The sample holds over 120,000 distinct CDR3 sequences, around 21% seen once. There are many counts of this clonotype. Sequenced input: blood. The origin of this receptor is a woman between 50 and 59 years old with Graves' hyperthyroidism that later progressed to Graves' ophthalmopathy.

The chain's CDR3 is CASSIGGRIPGELFF. CDR3 coding DNA: TGTGCCAGTAGTATTGGCGGGAGGATCCCCGGGGAGCTGTTTTTT. V and J are TRBV19 and TRBJ2-2; 8 bases fit TRBD2. The ends lost 3 bases at V and 6 bases at J; junction bases unmatched: 6. Germline CDR1 reads LNHDA; CDR2 reads SQIVND (reference sequence). There are 15 residues in the CDR3. Full variable domain (outside the CDR3, taken from reference TRBV19 and TRBJ2-2): DGGITQSPKYLFRKEGQNVTLSCEQNLNHDAMYWYRQDPGQGLRLIYYSQIVNDFQKGDIAEGYSVSREKKESFPLTVTSAQKNPTAFYLCASSIGGRIPGELFFGEGSRLTVL.